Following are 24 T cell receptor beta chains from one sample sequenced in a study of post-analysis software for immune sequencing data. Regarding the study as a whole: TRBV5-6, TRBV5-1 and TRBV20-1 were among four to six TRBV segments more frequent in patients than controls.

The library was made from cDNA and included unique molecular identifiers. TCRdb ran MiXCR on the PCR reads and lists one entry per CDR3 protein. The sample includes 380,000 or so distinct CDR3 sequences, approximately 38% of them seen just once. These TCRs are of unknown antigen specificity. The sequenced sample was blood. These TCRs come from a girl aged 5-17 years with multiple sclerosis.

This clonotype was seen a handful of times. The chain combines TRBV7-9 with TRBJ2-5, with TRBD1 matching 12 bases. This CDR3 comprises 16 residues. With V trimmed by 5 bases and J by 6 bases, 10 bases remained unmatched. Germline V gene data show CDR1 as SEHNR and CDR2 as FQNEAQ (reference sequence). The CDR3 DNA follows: TGTGCCAGCAGCCCCCGACCGGGACAGGGGGCGCAGACCCAGTACTTC. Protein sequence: CASSPRPGQGAQTQYF.

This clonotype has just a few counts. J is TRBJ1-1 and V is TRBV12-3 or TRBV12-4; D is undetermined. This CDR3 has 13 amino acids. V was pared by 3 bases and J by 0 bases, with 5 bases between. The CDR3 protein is CASSFDMNTEAFF. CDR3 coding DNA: TGTGCCAGCAGTTTCGACATGAACACTGAAGCTTTCTTT.

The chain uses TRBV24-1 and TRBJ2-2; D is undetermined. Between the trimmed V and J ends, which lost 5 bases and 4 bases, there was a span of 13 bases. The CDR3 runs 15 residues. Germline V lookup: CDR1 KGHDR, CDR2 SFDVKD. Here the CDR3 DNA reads TGTGCCACCAGTGGCGAACCGGGCCTCACCGGGGAGCTGTTTTTT. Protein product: CATSGEPGLTGELFF.

CDR3 protein: CASSQMRTGGVNYGYTF. The CDR3 bases are TGCGCCAGCAGCCAAATGCGGACAGGGGGTGTTAACTATGGCTACACCTTC. J is TRBJ1-2 and V is TRBV4-3, with TRBD1 identical over 10 bases. Trimming removed 2 bases from V and 1 base from J; junction bases left unmatched: 7. Germline V lookup: CDR1 LGHNA, CDR2 YSLEER. This CDR3 contains 17 residues.

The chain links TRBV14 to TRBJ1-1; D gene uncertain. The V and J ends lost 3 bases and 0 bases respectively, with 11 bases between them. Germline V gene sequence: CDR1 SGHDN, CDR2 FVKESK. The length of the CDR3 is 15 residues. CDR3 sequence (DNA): TGTGCCAGCAGCCAGTACCAGAACATGAACACTGAAGCTTTCTTT. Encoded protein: CASSQYQNMNTEAFF.

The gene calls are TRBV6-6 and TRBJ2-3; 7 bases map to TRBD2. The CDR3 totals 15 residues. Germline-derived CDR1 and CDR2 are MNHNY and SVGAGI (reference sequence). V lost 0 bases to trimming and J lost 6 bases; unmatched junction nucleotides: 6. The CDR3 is CASSYSGTTPDTQYF. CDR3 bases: TGTGCCAGCAGTTACTCGGGGACTACCCCCGATACGCAGTATTTT.

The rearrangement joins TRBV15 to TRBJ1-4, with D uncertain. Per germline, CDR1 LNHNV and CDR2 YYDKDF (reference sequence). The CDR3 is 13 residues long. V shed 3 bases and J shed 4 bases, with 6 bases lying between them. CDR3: CATSSYSNEKLFF. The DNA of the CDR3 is TGTGCCACCAGCAGTTACAGTAATGAAAAACTGTTTTTT.

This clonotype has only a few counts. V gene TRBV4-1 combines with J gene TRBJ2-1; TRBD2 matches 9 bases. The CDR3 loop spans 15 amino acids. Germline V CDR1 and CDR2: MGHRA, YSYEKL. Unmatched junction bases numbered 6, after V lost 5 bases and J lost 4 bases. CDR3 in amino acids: CASSKTSGPYNEQFF. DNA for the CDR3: TGCGCCAGCAGCAAAACTAGCGGGCCATACAATGAGCAGTTCTTC.

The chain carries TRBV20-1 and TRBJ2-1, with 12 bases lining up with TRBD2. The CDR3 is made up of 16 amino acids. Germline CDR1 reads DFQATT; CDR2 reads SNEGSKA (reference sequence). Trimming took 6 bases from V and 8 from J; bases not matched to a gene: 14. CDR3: CSAPSLAGGPGDEQFF. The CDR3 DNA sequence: TGCAGTGCCCCGTCCCTAGCGGGGGGGCCCGGGGATGAGCAGTTCTTC.

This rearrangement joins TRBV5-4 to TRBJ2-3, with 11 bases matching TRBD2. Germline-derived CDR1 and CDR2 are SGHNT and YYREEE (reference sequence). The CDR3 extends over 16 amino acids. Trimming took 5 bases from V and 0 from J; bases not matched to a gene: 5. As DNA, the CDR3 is TGTGCCAGCAGTATAGCGGGGGGGCGTAGCACAGATACGCAGTATTTT. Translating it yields CASSIAGGRSTDTQYF.

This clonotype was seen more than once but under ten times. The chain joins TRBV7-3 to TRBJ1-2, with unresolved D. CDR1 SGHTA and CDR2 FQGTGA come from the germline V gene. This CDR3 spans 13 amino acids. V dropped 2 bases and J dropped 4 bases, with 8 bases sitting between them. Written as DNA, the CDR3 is TGTGCCAGCAGCTTATCCCCAGGCTATGGCTACACCTTC. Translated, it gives CASSLSPGYGYTF.

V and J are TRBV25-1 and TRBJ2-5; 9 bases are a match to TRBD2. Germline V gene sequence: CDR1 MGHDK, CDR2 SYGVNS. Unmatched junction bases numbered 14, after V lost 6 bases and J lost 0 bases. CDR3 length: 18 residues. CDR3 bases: TGTGCCAGCAGCAATGAGATAGCGGGGGCCCAGTACCAAGAGACCCAGTACTTC. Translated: CASSNEIAGAQYQETQYF.

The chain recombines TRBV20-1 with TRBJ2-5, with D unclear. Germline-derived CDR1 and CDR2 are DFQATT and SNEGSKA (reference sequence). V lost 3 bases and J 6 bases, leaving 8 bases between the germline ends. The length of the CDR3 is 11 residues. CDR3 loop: CSARGVQTQYF. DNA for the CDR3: TGCAGTGCTAGGGGTGTCCAGACCCAGTACTTC.

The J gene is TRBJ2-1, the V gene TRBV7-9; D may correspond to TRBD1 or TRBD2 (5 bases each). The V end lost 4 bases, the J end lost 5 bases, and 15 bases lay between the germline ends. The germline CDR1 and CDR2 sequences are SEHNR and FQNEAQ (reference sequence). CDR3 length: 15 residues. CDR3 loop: CASSYGGGWNNEQFF. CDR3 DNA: TGTGCCAGCAGCTATGGGGGTGGCTGGAACAATGAGCAGTTCTTC.

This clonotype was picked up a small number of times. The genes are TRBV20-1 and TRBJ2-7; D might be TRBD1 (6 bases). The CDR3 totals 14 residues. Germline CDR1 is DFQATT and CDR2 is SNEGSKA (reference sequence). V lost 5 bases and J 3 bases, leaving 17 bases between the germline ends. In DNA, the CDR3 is TGCAGTGCTGGATTATCCCTGGACAGCTACGAGCAGTACTTC. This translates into CSAGLSLDSYEQYF.

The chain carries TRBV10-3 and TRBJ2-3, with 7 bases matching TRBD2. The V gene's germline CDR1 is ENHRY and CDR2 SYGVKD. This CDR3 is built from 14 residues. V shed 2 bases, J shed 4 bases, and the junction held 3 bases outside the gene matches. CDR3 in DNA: TGTGCCATCAGTGAGAGGGAGGGCGCAGATACGCAGTATTTT. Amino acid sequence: CAISEREGADTQYF.

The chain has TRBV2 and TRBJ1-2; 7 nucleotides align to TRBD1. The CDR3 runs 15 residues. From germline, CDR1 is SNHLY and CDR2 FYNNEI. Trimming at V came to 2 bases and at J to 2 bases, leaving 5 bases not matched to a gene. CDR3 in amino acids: CASSETGAGNYGYTF. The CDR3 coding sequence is TGTGCCAGCAGTGAAACAGGGGCGGGGAACTATGGCTACACCTTC.

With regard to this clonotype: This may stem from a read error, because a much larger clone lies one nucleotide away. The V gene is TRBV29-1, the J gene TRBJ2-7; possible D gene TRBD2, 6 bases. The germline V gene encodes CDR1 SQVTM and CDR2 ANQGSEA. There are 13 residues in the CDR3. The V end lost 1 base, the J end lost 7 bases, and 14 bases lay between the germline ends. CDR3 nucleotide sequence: TGCAGCGTTGAAGTCCGGGGAGGCAATGAGCAGTACTTC. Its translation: CSVEVRGGNEQYF.

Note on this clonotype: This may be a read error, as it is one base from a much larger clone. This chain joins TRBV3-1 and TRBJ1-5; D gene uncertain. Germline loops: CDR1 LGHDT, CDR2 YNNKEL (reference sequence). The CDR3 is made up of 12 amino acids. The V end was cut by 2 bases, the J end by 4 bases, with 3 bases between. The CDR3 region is CASSQNNQPQHF. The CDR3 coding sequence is TGTGCCAGCAGCCAAAATAATCAGCCCCAGCATTTT.

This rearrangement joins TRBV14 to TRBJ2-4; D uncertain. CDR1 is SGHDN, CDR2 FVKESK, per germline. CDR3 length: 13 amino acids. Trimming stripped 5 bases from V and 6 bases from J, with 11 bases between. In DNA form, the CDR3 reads TGTGCCAGCAGCTCCCCGGGTACAAACATTCAGTACTTC. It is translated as CASSSPGTNIQYF. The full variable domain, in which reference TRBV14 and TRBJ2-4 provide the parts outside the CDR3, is EAGVTQFPSHSVIEKGQTVTLRCDPISGHDNLYWYRRVMGKEIKFLLHFVKESKQDESGMPNNRFLAERTGGTYSTLKVQPAELEDSGVYFCASSSPGTNIQYFGAGTRLSVL.

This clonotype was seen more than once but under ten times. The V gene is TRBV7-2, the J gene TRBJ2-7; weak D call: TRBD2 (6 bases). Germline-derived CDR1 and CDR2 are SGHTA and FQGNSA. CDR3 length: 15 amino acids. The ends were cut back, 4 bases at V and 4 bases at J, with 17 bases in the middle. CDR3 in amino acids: CASSYTTEGGYEQYF. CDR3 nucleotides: TGTGCCAGCAGCTACACTACGGAGGGAGGATACGAGCAGTACTTC.

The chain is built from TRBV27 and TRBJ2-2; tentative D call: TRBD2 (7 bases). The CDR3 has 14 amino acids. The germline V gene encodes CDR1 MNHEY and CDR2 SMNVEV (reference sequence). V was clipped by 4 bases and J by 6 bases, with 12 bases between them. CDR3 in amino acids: CASSSLGGAGELFF. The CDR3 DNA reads TGTGCCAGCAGTTCACTAGGGGGGGCCGGGGAGCTGTTTTTT.

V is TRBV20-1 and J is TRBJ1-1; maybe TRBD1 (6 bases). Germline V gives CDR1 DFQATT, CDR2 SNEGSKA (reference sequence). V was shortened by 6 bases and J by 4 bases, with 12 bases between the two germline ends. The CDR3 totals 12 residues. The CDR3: CSAKRGGTEAFF. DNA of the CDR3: TGCAGTGCGAAGAGGGGGGGCACTGAAGCTTTCTTT.

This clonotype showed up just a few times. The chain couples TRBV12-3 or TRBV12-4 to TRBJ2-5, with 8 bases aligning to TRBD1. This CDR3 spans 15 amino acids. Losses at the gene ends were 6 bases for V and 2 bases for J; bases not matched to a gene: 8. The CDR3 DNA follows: TGTGCCAGCAGCAGGACAGGGCGAGATCAAGAGACCCAGTACTTC. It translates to CASSRTGRDQETQYF.